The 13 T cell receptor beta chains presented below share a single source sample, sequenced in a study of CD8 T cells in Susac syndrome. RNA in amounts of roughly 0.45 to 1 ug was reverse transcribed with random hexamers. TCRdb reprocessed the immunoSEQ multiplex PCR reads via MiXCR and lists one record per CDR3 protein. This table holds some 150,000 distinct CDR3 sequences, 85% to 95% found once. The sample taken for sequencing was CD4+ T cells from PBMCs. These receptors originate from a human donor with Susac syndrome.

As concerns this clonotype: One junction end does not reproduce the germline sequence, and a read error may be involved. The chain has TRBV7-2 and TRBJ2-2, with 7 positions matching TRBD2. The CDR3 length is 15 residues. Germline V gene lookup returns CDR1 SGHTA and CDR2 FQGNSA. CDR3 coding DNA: TGTGCCAGCAGCCTAGCGGCGAGCCGGGGCGGGGAGCTGTTTTTT. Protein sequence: CASSLAASRGGELFF.

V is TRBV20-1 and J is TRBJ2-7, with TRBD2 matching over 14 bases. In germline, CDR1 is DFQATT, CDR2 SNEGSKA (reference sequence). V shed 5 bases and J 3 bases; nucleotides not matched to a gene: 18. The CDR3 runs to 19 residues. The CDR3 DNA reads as TGCAGTGCTCCCGGGGCCCCAGGGACTAGCGGGGGCTTCCACTACGAGCAGTACTTC. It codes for CSAPGAPGTSGGFHYEQYF.

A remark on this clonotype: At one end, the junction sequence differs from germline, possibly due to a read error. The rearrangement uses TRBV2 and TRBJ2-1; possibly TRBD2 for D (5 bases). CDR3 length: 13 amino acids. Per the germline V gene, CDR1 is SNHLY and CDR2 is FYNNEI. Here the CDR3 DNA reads TGTGCCAGCAGCGAAGGACTTTACAATGAGCAGTTCTTC. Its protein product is CASSEGLYNEQFF.

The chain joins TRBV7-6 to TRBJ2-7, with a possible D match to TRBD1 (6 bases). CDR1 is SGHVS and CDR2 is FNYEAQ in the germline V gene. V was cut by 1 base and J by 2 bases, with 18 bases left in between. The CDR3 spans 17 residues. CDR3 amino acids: CASSLEDSPRFAYEQYF. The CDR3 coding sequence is TGTGCCAGCAGCTTAGAGGACAGCCCAAGATTTGCCTACGAGCAGTACTTC.

The CDR3 region has the DNA TGCGCCAGCAGCTTTGAGGGGGCCAACACTGAAGCTTTCTTT. Translation gives CASSFEGANTEAFF. V and J are TRBV5-1 and TRBJ1-1, with 7 bases that match TRBD1. In germline, CDR1 is SGHRS, CDR2 YFSETQ. Trimming took 2 bases from V and 2 from J; bases not matched to a gene: 3. This CDR3 is 14 amino acids long.

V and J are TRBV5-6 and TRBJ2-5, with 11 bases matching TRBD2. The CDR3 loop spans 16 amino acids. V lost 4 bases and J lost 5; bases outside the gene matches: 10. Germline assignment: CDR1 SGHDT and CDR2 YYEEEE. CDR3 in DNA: TGTGCCAGCAGCAGATATAGCGGGGGGGATCGGGAGACCCAGTACTTC. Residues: CASSRYSGGDRETQYF.

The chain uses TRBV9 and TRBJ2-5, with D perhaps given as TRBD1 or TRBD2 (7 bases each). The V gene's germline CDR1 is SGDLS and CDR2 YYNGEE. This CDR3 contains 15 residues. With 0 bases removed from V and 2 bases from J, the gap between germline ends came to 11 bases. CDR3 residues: CASSVDRGGQETQYF. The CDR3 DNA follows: TGTGCCAGCAGCGTAGACAGGGGAGGGCAAGAGACCCAGTACTTC.

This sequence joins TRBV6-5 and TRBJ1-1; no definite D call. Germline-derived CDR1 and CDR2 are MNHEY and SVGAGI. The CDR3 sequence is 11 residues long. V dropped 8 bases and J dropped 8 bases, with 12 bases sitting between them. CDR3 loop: CASFTSREAFF. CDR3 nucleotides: TGTGCCAGCTTCACTTCACGGGAAGCTTTCTTT.

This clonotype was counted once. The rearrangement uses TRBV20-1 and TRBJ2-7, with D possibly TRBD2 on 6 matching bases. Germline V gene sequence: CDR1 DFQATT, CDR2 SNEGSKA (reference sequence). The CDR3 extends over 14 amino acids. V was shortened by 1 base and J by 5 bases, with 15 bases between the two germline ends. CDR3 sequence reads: CSARVPGGRNEQYF. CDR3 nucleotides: TGCAGTGCTAGAGTACCCGGGGGAAGAAACGAGCAGTACTTC.

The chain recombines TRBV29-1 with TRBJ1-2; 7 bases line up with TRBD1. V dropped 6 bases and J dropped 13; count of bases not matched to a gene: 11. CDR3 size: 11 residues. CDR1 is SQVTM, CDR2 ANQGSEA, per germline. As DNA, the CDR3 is TGCAGCGTCGGTGACAGGGCAGCGTTCACCTTC. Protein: CSVGDRAAFTF.

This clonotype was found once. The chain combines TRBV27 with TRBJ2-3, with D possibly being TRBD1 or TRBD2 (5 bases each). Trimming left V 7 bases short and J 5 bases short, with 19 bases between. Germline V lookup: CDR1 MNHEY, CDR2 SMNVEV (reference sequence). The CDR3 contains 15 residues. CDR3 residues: CASTDSVTGGDTQYF. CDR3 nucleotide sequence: TGTGCCAGCACCGATAGCGTCACTGGGGGAGATACGCAGTATTTT.

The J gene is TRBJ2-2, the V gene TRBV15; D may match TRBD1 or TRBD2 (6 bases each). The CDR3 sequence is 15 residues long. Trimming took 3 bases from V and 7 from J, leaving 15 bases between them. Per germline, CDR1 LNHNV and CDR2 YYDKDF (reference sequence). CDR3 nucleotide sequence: TGTGCCACCAGCAGGACTGGGGGGCGCGGCGGGGAGCTGTTTTTT. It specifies CATSRTGGRGGELFF.

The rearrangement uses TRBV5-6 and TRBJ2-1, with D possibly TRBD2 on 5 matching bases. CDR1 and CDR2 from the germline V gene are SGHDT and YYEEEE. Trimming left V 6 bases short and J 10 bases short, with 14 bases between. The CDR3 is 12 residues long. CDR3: CASNAIPGEQFF. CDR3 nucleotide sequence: TGTGCCAGCAACGCCATCCCGGGAGAGCAGTTCTTC.